Below are 26 T cell receptor beta chains sequenced from a single sample in a study of control samples from healthy donors and cancer patients. Libraries were prepared by immunoSEQ multiplex PCR; TCRdb keeps only in-frame clonotypes and omits some of them. The sample lists 40,000 to 55,000 clones; more than 65% were seen once. Material for sequencing was formalin-fixed, paraffin-embedded tissue. These receptors were collected from a male donor with melanoma.

The CDR3 DNA sequence: TGCAGTGCTAGTCCGGGGAAGAACACCGGGGAGCTGTTTTTT. It yields the protein CSASPGKNTGELFF. The chain has TRBV20-1 and TRBJ2-2; a possible D gene is TRBD2 (5 bases). The length of the CDR3 is 14 residues. Germline values: CDR1 DFQATT, CDR2 SNEGSKA (reference sequence). Trimming stripped 3 bases from V and 1 base from J, with 9 bases between.

J is TRBJ1-1 and V is TRBV27; D is uncertain. The CDR3 extends over 15 amino acids. Trimming took off 3 bases at V and 0 bases at J, with 11 bases between the two ends. Per the germline V gene, CDR1 is MNHEY and CDR2 is SMNVEV (reference sequence). The CDR3 sequence is CASSFHNGVNTEAFF. DNA of the CDR3: TGTGCCAGCAGTTTCCATAATGGGGTGAACACTGAAGCTTTCTTT.

This sequence joins TRBV7-8 and TRBJ1-2, with D perhaps matching TRBD1 (5 bases). Trimming stripped 4 bases from V and 6 bases from J, with 15 bases between. The germline V gene has CDR1 SGHVS and CDR2 FQNEAQ. The CDR3 has 14 amino acids. The CDR3, as DNA: TGTGCCAGCAGCTCCTATCGAGGGGCCAATGGCTACACCTTC. Encoded protein: CASSSYRGANGYTF.

Written as DNA, the CDR3 is TGTGCCAGCAGCCAAGTCAGTTGGGATACGCAGTATTTT. Protein: CASSQVSWDTQYF. The chain recombines TRBV14 with TRBJ2-3; D remains unclear. The germline gives CDR1 SGHDN, CDR2 FVKESK. This CDR3 is built from 13 residues. Trimming cost V 1 base and J 6 bases, with 8 bases left between them.

V gene TRBV3-1 (or the pseudogene TRBV3-2) combines with J gene TRBJ2-5; tentative D call: TRBD2 (5 bases). The CDR3 sequence is 13 residues long. The V end lost 4 bases, the J end lost 3 bases, and 9 bases lay between the germline ends. Germline values: CDR1 LGHDT, CDR2 YNNKEL (reference sequence). Here the CDR3 DNA reads TGTGCCAGCAGCCTCTGGCGGGAAGAGACCCAGTACTTC. It translates to CASSLWREETQYF.

This clone was seen a few times. This rearrangement joins TRBV5-1 to TRBJ2-7; the match to TRBD1 covers 9 bases. Germline V gene sequence: CDR1 SGHRS, CDR2 YFSETQ. CDR3 size: 14 residues. Germline trimming cut 3 bases from V and 1 base from J; bases unmatched to any gene: 2. The CDR3 region has the DNA TGCGCCAGCAGCTGGGGGACAGGGTCCTACGAGCAGTACTTC. As protein: CASSWGTGSYEQYF. The full variable domain, in which reference TRBV5-1 and TRBJ2-7 provide the parts outside the CDR3, is KAGVTQTPRYLIKTRGQQVTLSCSPISGHRSVSWYQQTPGQGLQFLFEYFSETQRNKGNFPGRFSGRQFSNSRSEMNVSTLELGDSALYLCASSWGTGSYEQYFGPGTRLTVT.

This clone was counted only a few times. The CDR3 spells CASSLYRTGQDHEQYF. The CDR3 nucleotides are TGTGCCAGCAGCTTGTATCGTACGGGACAGGACCACGAGCAGTACTTC. V is TRBV5-4 and J is TRBJ2-7; 8 bases match TRBD1. Unmatched junction bases numbered 11, after V lost 1 base and J lost 5 bases. CDR1 and CDR2 from the germline V gene are SGHNT and YYREEE (reference sequence). This CDR3 region has 16 residues.

The chain carries TRBV7-3 and TRBJ2-2; D remains ambiguous. The CDR3 is 13 amino acids. The germline V and J ends were trimmed by 4 bases and 0 bases, with 3 bases remaining between them. The germline gives CDR1 SGHTA, CDR2 FQGTGA. CDR3 residues: CASSSANTGELFF. The CDR3 nucleotides read TGTGCCAGCAGCTCCGCGAACACCGGGGAGCTGTTTTTT.

This sequence joins TRBV30 and TRBJ2-5, with D hard to call. The CDR3 is 13 residues long. The V gene's germline CDR1 is GTSNPN and CDR2 SVGIG (reference sequence). Trimming stripped 5 bases from V and 2 bases from J, with 12 bases between. CDR3 in DNA: TGTGCCTGGGACCCCATACAACAAGAGACCCAGTACTTC. It is translated as CAWDPIQQETQYF. Based on the CDR3 plus reference TRBV30 and TRBJ2-5, the full variable domain is SQTIHQWPATLVQPVGSPLSLECTVEGTSNPNLYWYRQAAGRGLQLLFYSVGIGQISSEVPQNLSASRPQDRQFILSSKKLLLSDSGFYLCAWDPIQQETQYFGPGTRLLVL.

This chain links TRBV13 with TRBJ2-4; D gene uncertain. The V gene's germline CDR1 is PRHDT and CDR2 FYEKMQ (reference sequence). The CDR3 has 16 amino acids. V shed 3 bases and J shed 9 bases, with 21 bases lying between them. The CDR3: CASSLGRGRSLSIQYF. In DNA, the CDR3 is TGTGCCAGCAGCTTGGGTAGAGGTCGATCGTTGAGCATTCAGTACTTC.

This clone was detected only once. A read error may account for a junction end that differs from germline. The V call is TRBV7-9, the J call TRBJ1-2, with D uncertain. Germline-derived CDR1 and CDR2 are SEHNR and FQNEAQ (reference sequence). This CDR3 is 12 amino acids long. The CDR3 DNA is TGTGCCAGCAGCTTAGAATTTGTGGAGGCTGACTTC. It translates to CASSLEFVEADF. The full variable domain, in which reference TRBV7-9 and TRBJ1-2 provide the parts outside the CDR3, is DTGVSQNPRHKITKRGQNVTFRCDPISEHNRLYWYRQTLGQGPEFLTYFQNEAQLEKSRLLSDRFSAERPKGSFSTLEIQRTEQGDSAMYLCASSLEFVEADFGSGTRLTVV.

V usage is TRBV5-4 and J usage is TRBJ2-5; 10 bases fit TRBD1. V shed 3 bases, J shed 5 bases, and the junction held 4 bases outside the gene matches. Germline V gene lookup returns CDR1 SGHNT and CDR2 YYREEE (reference sequence). This CDR3 has 14 residues. The CDR3 DNA reads TGTGCCAGCAGCTCCGGGACAGGGGCCGAGACCCAGTACTTC. It yields the protein CASSSGTGAETQYF.

V is TRBV6-5 and J is TRBJ1-4, with no clear D. V dropped 6 bases and J dropped 8 bases, with 16 bases sitting between them. Germline values: CDR1 MNHEY, CDR2 SVGAGI. CDR3 size: 14 residues. The CDR3 reads CASSRGNSGEKLFF. For the CDR3, the DNA is TGTGCCAGCAGCCGCGGGAATTCTGGGGAAAAACTGTTTTTT.

Regarding this clone: A much larger clone lies one base from this, so it may be a read error. Other DNA sequences of this sample code for an identical CDR3. The chain combines TRBV11-2 with TRBJ2-7; 7 nucleotides align to TRBD1. This CDR3 is built from 13 residues. V shed 1 base, J shed 3 bases, and the junction held 0 bases outside the gene matches. CDR1 and CDR2 from the germline V gene are SGHAT and FQNNGV. CDR3 coding DNA: TGTGCCAGCAGCTTAGGGACAGGCTACGAGCAGTACTTC. Protein product: CASSLGTGYEQYF. Full variable domain (outside the CDR3, taken from reference TRBV11-2 and TRBJ2-7): EAGVAQSPRYKIIEKRQSVAFWCNPISGHATLYWYQQILGQGPKLLIQFQNNGVVDDSQLPKDRFSAERLKGVDSTLKIQPAKLEDSAVYLCASSLGTGYEQYFGPGTRLTVT.

About this clone: The junction and the germline gene differ at one end; a read error may be behind it. The genes are TRBV29-1 and TRBJ1-2; TRBD1 is a possible D gene (6 bases). CDR3 length equals 13 residues. Germline V lookup: CDR1 SQVTM, CDR2 ANQGSEA. CDR3 sequence: CSVTGIMDYDYTF. DNA of the CDR3: TGCAGCGTTACAGGGATAATGGACTATGACTACACCTTC.

This sequence joins TRBV19 and TRBJ2-7; 12 bases agree with TRBD1. CDR1 and CDR2 (germline): LNHDA, SQIVND (reference sequence). After removal of 5 bases from V and 1 base from J, the junction contained 6 bases not matched to a gene. The CDR3 sequence is 16 residues long. CDR3 region: CASSPTGQGASYEQYF. The CDR3 nucleotides read TGTGCCAGTAGTCCTACGGGACAGGGGGCATCCTACGAGCAGTACTTC.

V and J are TRBV28 and TRBJ1-5, with 7 positions matching TRBD1. CDR3 length: 15 residues. With V trimmed by 6 bases and J by 2 bases, 7 bases remained unmatched. Looked up from germline, CDR1 is MDHEN and CDR2 is SYDVKM. CDR3 nucleotides: TGTGCCAGCAGACCGGGACAGAGGGGCAATCAGCCCCAGCATTTT. As protein: CASRPGQRGNQPQHF. Full variable domain (remainder filled in from reference TRBV28 and TRBJ1-5): DVKVTQSSRYLVKRTGEKVFLECVQDMDHENMFWYRQDPGLGLRLIYFSYDVKMKEKGDIPEGYSVSREKKERFSLILESASTNQTSMYLCASRPGQRGNQPQHFGDGTRLSIL.

V gene TRBV2 combines with J gene TRBJ1-4; D is undetermined. Looked up from germline, CDR1 is SNHLY and CDR2 is FYNNEI. This CDR3 is 11 amino acids long. V was trimmed by 4 bases and J by 8 bases, leaving 5 bases between them. CDR3 protein: CASSAREKLFF. For the CDR3, the DNA is TGTGCCAGCAGTGCCCGGGAAAAACTGTTTTTT.

This clone has just one count. The chain links TRBV15 to TRBJ2-6; tentative D call: TRBD1 (6 bases). Germline assignment: CDR1 LNHNV and CDR2 YYDKDF (reference sequence). Trimming shortened V by 1 base and J by 3 bases, and 13 bases separated the two germline ends. This CDR3 has 17 residues. As DNA, the CDR3 is TGTGCCACCAGCAGAGGAACAGGGAGCGATGGGGCCAACGTCCTGACTTTC. This codes for CATSRGTGSDGANVLTF.

This clone has a handful of counts. The chain recombines TRBV28 with TRBJ2-7, with a possible D match to TRBD1 (5 bases). This CDR3 has 12 residues. Per the germline V gene, CDR1 is MDHEN and CDR2 is SYDVKM. V gave up 8 bases and J gave up 5 bases, with 13 bases separating them. The CDR3 is CASLGVYDEQYF. In DNA form, the CDR3 reads TGTGCCAGCCTAGGGGTGTACGACGAGCAGTACTTC.

This rearrangement joins TRBV29-1 to TRBJ2-7; TRBD1 matches 7 bases. This CDR3 comprises 11 residues. Trimming cost V 7 bases and J 6 bases; bases outside gene matches: 6. Germline V CDR1 and CDR2: SQVTM, ANQGSEA. The CDR3 loop reads CSAITGVEQYF. In DNA, the CDR3 is TGCAGCGCAATAACAGGGGTCGAGCAGTACTTC.

The chain has TRBV5-1 and TRBJ1-1, with 8 bases fitting TRBD1. This CDR3 region has 15 residues. Germline values: CDR1 SGHRS, CDR2 YFSETQ. Trimming took 0 bases from V and 6 from J; bases not matched to a gene: 7. As DNA, the CDR3 is TGCGCCAGCAGCTTGGAACGGACAGGGTCTTCTGAAGCTTTCTTT. The encoded protein is CASSLERTGSSEAFF.

In DNA form, the CDR3 reads TGTGCCAGCAGTTTCCGGACAGGGGATGAAAAACTGTTTTTT. Its protein product is CASSFRTGDEKLFF. The chain uses TRBV2 and TRBJ1-4, with 9 bases that match TRBD1. Germline CDR1 SNHLY, CDR2 FYNNEI. V lost 5 bases to trimming and J lost 6 bases; unmatched junction nucleotides: 4. The CDR3 has 14 residues.

CDR3 DNA sequence: TGTGCCTGGAAACGGGCAGCCGGATTTGACTATGGCTACACCTTC. Protein: CAWKRAAGFDYGYTF. The chain is built from TRBV28 and TRBJ1-2; D gene ambiguous. V shed 11 bases and J shed 3 bases, with 22 bases lying between them. CDR1 and CDR2 from the germline V gene are MDHEN and SYDVKM. CDR3 length: 15 residues.

J is TRBJ2-3 and V is TRBV6-6; D is unclear. Germline assignment: CDR1 MNHNY and CDR2 SVGAGI (reference sequence). This CDR3 is built from 16 residues. The V end lost 2 bases, the J end lost 2 bases, and 14 bases lay between the germline ends. CDR3 bases: TGTGCCAGCAGTTACGCCCCCGGCGGAACCACAGATACGCAGTATTTT. As protein: CASSYAPGGTTDTQYF.

Only a few counts were recorded for this clone. This rearrangement joins TRBV2 to TRBJ2-1; TRBD2 matches 11 bases. Trimming at V came to 6 bases and at J to 4 bases, leaving 5 bases not matched to a gene. Germline V lookup: CDR1 SNHLY, CDR2 FYNNEI. CDR3 size: 15 residues. The CDR3 is CASRELAGAYNEQFF. The CDR3 DNA follows: TGTGCCAGCAGGGAACTAGCGGGAGCTTACAATGAGCAGTTCTTC.